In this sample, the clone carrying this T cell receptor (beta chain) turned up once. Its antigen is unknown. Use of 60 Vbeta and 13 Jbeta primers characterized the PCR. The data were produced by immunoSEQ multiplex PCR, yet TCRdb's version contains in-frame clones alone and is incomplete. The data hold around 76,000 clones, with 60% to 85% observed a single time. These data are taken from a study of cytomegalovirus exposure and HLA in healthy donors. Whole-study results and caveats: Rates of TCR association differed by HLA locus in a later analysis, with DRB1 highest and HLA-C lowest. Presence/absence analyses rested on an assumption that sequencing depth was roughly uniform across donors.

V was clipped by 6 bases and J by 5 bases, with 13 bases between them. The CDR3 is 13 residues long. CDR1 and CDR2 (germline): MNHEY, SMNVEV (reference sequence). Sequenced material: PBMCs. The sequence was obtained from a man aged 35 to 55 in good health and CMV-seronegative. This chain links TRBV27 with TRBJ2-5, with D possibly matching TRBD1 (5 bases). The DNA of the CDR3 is TGTGCCAGCAGACTCAGGGTTTGGGAGACCCAGTACTTC. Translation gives CASRLRVWETQYF.